This T cell receptor (beta chain) was obtained from a study of blood T cell repertoires in COVID-19. About the study: Nucleic acid was either cDNA or gDNA, and it came from T cells, B-cell-depleted T cells, or PBMCs.

The table came from immunoSEQ multiplex PCR; TCRdb's copy has only in-frame clones and leaves some out. The data hold 150,000 to 200,000 clones, with about 90% observed a single time. From germline, CDR1 is MGHRA and CDR2 YSYEKL. This CDR3 has 18 residues. Germline trimming cut 4 bases from V and 5 bases from J; bases unmatched to any gene: 15. Specimen: PBMCs or T cells enriched from blood (not recorded which). The clonotype originates from a woman aged 18-30 years who had recovered from COVID-19. The rearrangement links TRBV4-1 to TRBJ2-1, with TRBD2 matching 9 bases. The CDR3 region has the DNA TGCGCCAGCAGCCTCCCGGGGTGGAGCGGGGGGCCCGACAATGAGCAGTTCTTC. Protein product: CASSLPGWSGGPDNEQFF.